The rows below give T cell receptor beta chains drawn from one sample of a study of cytomegalovirus exposure and HLA in healthy donors. The protocol was immunoSEQ multiplex PCR, while the TCRdb copy is restricted to in-frame clones and leaves out a portion. The table records some 160,000 clones, more than 70% of them present only once. Source material: PBMCs. Every receptor here comes from a male donor in good health and CMV-seropositive. The CDR3 runs from the conserved cysteine through the conserved F or W. D genes are given only for firm matches. Some rows have no size entry. The others give once, few or many, or a class for an expanded clone.

length	V	D	J	size	DNA	CDR3
15	TRBV9	TRBD1	TRBJ1-3	.	TGTGCCAGCAGTACGACAGGGGATAACGGAAACACCATATATTTT	CASSTTGDNGNTIYF
16	TRBV5-6	TRBD1	TRBJ1-5	.	TGTGCCAGCAGCTTGGAAGGGACAGGGGAGGTTCAGCCCCAGCATTTT	CASSLEGTGEVQPQHF
18	TRBV19	.	TRBJ2-7	.	TGTGCCAGTAGTATCGGCCTGGGGTGGGCAGGGGCGTCCTACGAGCAGTACTTC	CASSIGLGWAGASYEQYF
12	TRBV28	.	TRBJ1-2	once	TGTGCCAGCAGTTCCGCACAGTATGGCTACACCTTC	CASSSAQYGYTF
16	TRBV7-6	TRBD2	TRBJ2-1	.	TGTGCCAGCAGCTTAGGATCAGCGGGAGGAGGGGGTGAGCAGTTCTTC	CASSLGSAGGGGEQFF
12	TRBV30	TRBD2	TRBJ2-1	.	TGTGCCTGGAGACGGACTAGCCGTGAGCAGTTCTTC	CAWRRTSREQFF
14	TRBV30	.	TRBJ2-5	.	TGTGCCTGGAGCCGAGAGGACAGTTGGGAAACCCAGTACTTC	CAWSREDSWETQYF
15	TRBV2	.	TRBJ1-4	.	TGTGCCAGCAGGGCCAGGGTAGGAACTAATGAAAAACTGTTTTTT	CASRARVGTNEKLFF
15	TRBV7-9	TRBD2	TRBJ2-1	.	TGTGCCACCCAGTGGGGTAGCGGGCCGAACAATGAGCAGTTCTTC	CATQWGSGPNNEQFF
15	TRBV7-2	.	TRBJ2-7	.	TGTGCCAGCAGCTTGGGTTGGCTAGCGTCCTACGAGCAGTACTTC	CASSLGWLASYEQYF
15	TRBV2	.	TRBJ2-7	.	TGTGCCAGCAGAGACGTCGTTGAGCGCCCCTACGAGCAGTACTTC	CASRDVVERPYEQYF
13	TRBV4-3	.	TRBJ1-5	.	TGCGCCAGCAGCCTCTGGATGGAGCAGCCCCAGCATTTT	CASSLWMEQPQHF